These 20 T cell receptor beta chains were sequenced from one sample in a study of neurological immune-mediated disorders. Each CDR3 protein gets one entry after TCRdb re-called the 5' RACE reads with MiXCR. In the table there are tens of thousands of distinct CDR3 sequences, roughly 4.3% of which are singletons. Sequencing was done on a sample of PBMCs. The receptors here all came from a young man with multiple sclerosis.

Many counts were recorded for this clonotype. This chain uses TRBV12-3 or TRBV12-4 with TRBJ1-1, with D perhaps TRBD1 (5 bases). Trimming removed 0 bases at V and 5 bases at J, with 13 bases between. The CDR3 loop spans 15 amino acids. The CDR3 bases are TGTGCCAGCAGTTTAGCCCAGGGCGTAAGGACTGAAGCTTTCTTT. This encodes CASSLAQGVRTEAFF.

This clonotype was seen at least ten times. The J gene is TRBJ2-1, the V gene TRBV5-1; 11 bases map to TRBD2. Germline CDR1 reads SGHRS; CDR2 reads YFSETQ. V lost 3 bases, J lost 4 bases, and 18 bases stayed unmatched. The CDR3 consists of 20 residues. CDR3 amino acids: CASSYTLSSGGPSPYNEQFF. The CDR3, as DNA: TGCGCCAGCAGCTATACATTGTCTAGCGGGGGGCCATCCCCTTACAATGAGCAGTTCTTC.

This clonotype was detected many times. CDR3 protein: CATTRATNEKLFF. The CDR3 DNA reads as TGTGCCACGACCAGGGCAACTAATGAAAAACTGTTTTTT. The V gene is TRBV15, the J gene TRBJ1-4; maybe TRBD1 (5 bases). The CDR3 contains 13 residues. In germline, CDR1 is LNHNV, CDR2 YYDKDF (reference sequence). With 9 bases removed from V and 0 bases from J, the gap between germline ends came to 8 bases.

In its sample, this clonotype was seen many times. This chain joins TRBV6-5 and TRBJ2-1; D not certain. The CDR3 runs to 13 residues. Trimming cost V 0 bases and J 9 bases, with 9 bases left between them. CDR1 is MNHEY and CDR2 is SVGAGI in the germline V gene. CDR3 nucleotide sequence: TGTGCCAGCAGTTACTCGGCTTCGGGTGAGCAGTTCTTC. Residues: CASSYSASGEQFF.

This clonotype was found many times. The gene calls are TRBV20-1 and TRBJ1-5; a possible D gene is TRBD1 (5 bases). With 2 bases removed from V and 6 bases from J, the gap between germline ends came to 20 bases. Germline V gene data show CDR1 as DFQATT and CDR2 as SNEGSKA (reference sequence). CDR3 size: 16 residues. This CDR3 reads CSARFGAGNAGQPQHF. The DNA of the CDR3 is TGCAGTGCTAGATTCGGGGCGGGTAACGCCGGTCAGCCCCAGCATTTT.

The sample holds many counts of this clonotype. This chain connects TRBV7-9 to TRBJ2-1; either TRBD1 or TRBD2 may fit D (6 bases each). The germline V and J ends were trimmed by 4 bases and 4 bases, with 17 bases remaining between them. The CDR3 is 16 amino acids. In germline, CDR1 is SEHNR, CDR2 FQNEAQ (reference sequence). The CDR3 sequence: CASSSPSGAGYNEQFF. The CDR3 DNA reads TGTGCCAGCAGCTCCCCCTCAGGGGCGGGGTACAATGAGCAGTTCTTC.

This clonotype occurred many times. In nucleotides, the CDR3 is TGCGCCAGCAGCGCGGAAATCCCAGGGGGCGGCACAGATACGCAGTATTTT. Encoded protein: CASSAEIPGGGTDTQYF. The rearrangement joins TRBV5-1 to TRBJ2-3; TRBD1 matches 8 bases. The CDR3 loop spans 17 amino acids. The germline CDR1 and CDR2 sequences are SGHRS and YFSETQ. J gave up 1 base and V 4 bases, and 11 bases lay outside the gene matches.

V usage is TRBV28 and J usage is TRBJ2-6; 10 bases are a match to TRBD1. The length of the CDR3 is 16 residues. J lost 11 bases, V lost 8 bases, and 15 bases had no gene match. Per germline, CDR1 MDHEN and CDR2 SYDVKM. The CDR3 here is CASCLTRDRGFYVLTF. As DNA, the CDR3 is TGTGCCAGCTGTCTGACCCGGGACAGGGGATTCTACGTCCTGACTTTC.

This clonotype was seen at least ten times. The chain recombines TRBV12-3 or TRBV12-4 with TRBJ2-4; TRBD1 is a possible D gene (5 bases). This CDR3 spans 15 amino acids. V dropped 6 bases and J dropped 1 base, with 13 bases sitting between them. The CDR3 DNA follows: TGTGCCAGCAGCCGCAGGGATGGGGCCAAAAACATTCAGTACTTC. Amino acids: CASSRRDGAKNIQYF.

In this sample, this clonotype turned up many times. This chain uses TRBV10-3 with TRBJ1-4, with D perhaps matching TRBD1 (5 bases). Germline CDR1 reads ENHRY; CDR2 reads SYGVKD. The CDR3 loop spans 13 amino acids. Deletions cut 6 bases from V and 8 bases from J, with 13 bases between. The CDR3 nucleotides read TGTGCCATCAGAGGGCAGGGTGGGGAAAAACTGTTTTTT. Amino acids: CAIRGQGGEKLFF.

This clonotype was observed at least ten times. The J gene is TRBJ2-5, the V gene TRBV9, with 11 bases aligning to TRBD1. V lost 3 bases to trimming and J lost 5 bases; unmatched junction nucleotides: 12. The CDR3 loop spans 17 amino acids. Germline CDR1 and CDR2: SGDLS and YYNGEE. CDR3 sequence: CASSGHRDRGTEETQYF. CDR3 DNA: TGTGCCAGCAGCGGGCATCGGGACAGGGGGACGGAGGAGACCCAGTACTTC. Complete variable domain (other parts from reference TRBV9 and TRBJ2-5): DSGVTQTPKHLITATGQRVTLRCSPRSGDLSVYWYQQSLDQGLQFLIQYYNGEERAKGNILERFSAQQFPDLHSELNLSSLELGDSALYFCASSGHRDRGTEETQYFGPGTRLLVL.

The sample holds many counts of this clonotype. The genes are TRBV9 and TRBJ2-2; no clear D gene. This CDR3 is 15 amino acids long. Germline V CDR1 and CDR2: SGDLS, YYNGEE. Trimming left V 1 base short and J 6 bases short, with 13 bases between. The CDR3 region has the DNA TGTGCCAGCAGCGTATACCCAACGACGGCCGGGGAGCTGTTTTTT. It yields the protein CASSVYPTTAGELFF. The whole variable domain, remainder taken from reference TRBV9 and TRBJ2-2, is DSGVTQTPKHLITATGQRVTLRCSPRSGDLSVYWYQQSLDQGLQFLIQYYNGEERAKGNILERFSAQQFPDLHSELNLSSLELGDSALYFCASSVYPTTAGELFFGEGSRLTVL.

Details on this clonotype: A junction boundary mismatches the germline segment, possibly from a read error. DNA for the CDR3: TGTGGAATGGACAGTTCCTACAATGAGCAGTTCTTC. Translation: CGMDSSYNEQFF. The rearrangement uses TRBV20-1 and TRBJ2-1; D possibly corresponds to TRBD1 (6 bases). This CDR3 contains 12 residues. The germline gives CDR1 DFQATT, CDR2 SNEGSKA (reference sequence).

Many counts were recorded for this clonotype. The rearrangement uses TRBV6-1 and TRBJ1-2; possibly TRBD1 for D (5 bases). V was shortened by 3 bases and J by 4 bases, with 12 bases between the two germline ends. Germline CDR1 MNHNS, CDR2 SASEGT. This CDR3 has 14 residues. The CDR3 is CASSEGGGAYGYTF. CDR3 bases: TGTGCCAGCAGTGAGGGTGGCGGGGCCTATGGCTACACCTTC.

This clonotype has ten or more counts. The chain is built from TRBV12-3 or TRBV12-4 and TRBJ2-1; a weak D match, TRBD1 (6 bases). The length of the CDR3 is 17 residues. Trimming pared 6 bases from V and 4 bases from J, leaving 22 bases between. CDR3 coding DNA: TGTGCCAGCAGCGGATCTAACAGGGAGACGCCTTACAATGAGCAGTTCTTC. Translating it yields CASSGSNRETPYNEQFF.

Only a few counts were recorded for this clonotype. The chain carries TRBV9 and TRBJ1-1; no firm D call. The germline gives CDR1 SGDLS, CDR2 YYNGEE. The CDR3 is 13 residues long. Between the trimmed V and J ends, which lost 0 bases and 10 bases, there was a span of 13 bases. In nucleotides, the CDR3 is TGTGCCAGCAGCGTAGCTTGGGGAACCGCAGCTTTCTTT. Its translation is CASSVAWGTAAFF.

This clonotype was seen many times. The J gene is TRBJ2-4, the V gene TRBV12-3 or TRBV12-4; tentative D call: TRBD2 (5 bases). Trimming shortened V by 5 bases and J by 8 bases, and 19 bases separated the two germline ends. The CDR3 sequence is 15 residues long. CDR3 bases: TGTGCCAGCAGTGCCACGCTGGGGTTGAGGGACATTCAGTACTTC. Residues: CASSATLGLRDIQYF.

This clonotype was recorded a few times. The chain combines TRBV7-6 with TRBJ2-7, with TRBD1 matching over 9 bases. The ends lost 5 bases at V and 2 bases at J; junction bases unmatched: 13. Germline CDR1 reads SGHVS; CDR2 reads FNYEAQ. The CDR3 sequence is 17 residues long. The CDR3 is CASSHATRTGDPYEQYF. The CDR3 bases are TGTGCCAGCAGCCACGCTACGCGGACAGGGGACCCCTACGAGCAGTACTTC.

This clonotype was counted many times. This chain links TRBV5-1 with TRBJ2-2, with TRBD1 matching over 8 bases. Per germline, CDR1 SGHRS and CDR2 YFSETQ. V was pared by 7 bases and J by 5 bases, with 10 bases of the junction left unmatched. The CDR3 is 15 residues long. The DNA for the CDR3 is TGCGCCAGCGCCCCCCAGGGGGCAGTTACCGGGGAGCTGTTTTTT. Encoded protein: CASAPQGAVTGELFF.

This clonotype has at least ten counts. The J gene is TRBJ1-1, the V gene TRBV5-1; D not certain. The length of the CDR3 is 13 residues. Germline assignment: CDR1 SGHRS and CDR2 YFSETQ. V lost 0 bases to trimming and J lost 1 base, with 4 bases between them. This chain's CDR3 is CASSLASNTEAFF. In nucleotides, the CDR3 is TGCGCCAGCAGCTTGGCCTCGAACACTGAAGCTTTCTTT. The full variable domain, completed using reference TRBV5-1 and TRBJ1-1, is KAGVTQTPRYLIKTRGQQVTLSCSPISGHRSVSWYQQTPGQGLQFLFEYFSETQRNKGNFPGRFSGRQFSNSRSEMNVSTLELGDSALYLCASSLASNTEAFFGQGTRLTVV.